These 21 T cell receptor beta chains were sequenced from one sample in a study of T cell repertoires in cytomegalovirus infection. TCRdb re-analysed the reads in MiXCR, keeping a single row per CDR3 protein. The table records about 310,000 distinct CDR3 sequences, 15% to 20% of them present only once. The sequencing sample was made of PBMCs. The receptors were sampled from a human donor in good health (CMV status not recorded). Some clones in this sample may be carry-over from other donors' samples.

This clonotype was detected ten times or more. In DNA, the CDR3 is TGTGCCAGCAGCCGTATCGGACGTGGTCAAGGTACGCAGTATTTT. It encodes CASSRIGRGQGTQYF. V and J are TRBV11-1 and TRBJ2-3; D gene unclear. V was clipped by 5 bases and J by 8 bases, with 20 bases between them. The germline gives CDR1 SGHAT, CDR2 FQDESV (reference sequence). The CDR3 sequence is 15 residues long.

In this sample, this clonotype turned up many times. The chain recombines TRBV19 with TRBJ1-1; TRBD1 might be the D (6 bases). The ends were cut back, 5 bases at V and 1 base at J, with 14 bases in the middle. CDR3 length equals 15 residues. CDR1 LNHDA and CDR2 SQIVND come from the germline V gene (reference sequence). The CDR3 loop is CASSGRSGANTEAFF. CDR3 nucleotide sequence: TGTGCCAGTAGTGGACGTTCGGGGGCGAACACTGAAGCTTTCTTT. The whole variable domain, filled in from reference TRBV19 and TRBJ1-1, reads DGGITQSPKYLFRKEGQNVTLSCEQNLNHDAMYWYRQDPGQGLRLIYYSQIVNDFQKGDIAEGYSVSREKKESFPLTVTSAQKNPTAFYLCASSGRSGANTEAFFGQGTRLTVV.

This clonotype came up many times. The V gene is TRBV7-2, the J gene TRBJ2-7; tentative D call: TRBD1 (6 bases). Germline V gene sequence: CDR1 SGHTA, CDR2 FQGNSA. V gave up 3 bases and J gave up 5 bases, with 14 bases separating them. The CDR3 is 14 amino acids. CDR3 bases: TGTGCCAGCAGCTTCCAAGGGGGTATGAACGAGCAGTACTTC. Encoded protein: CASSFQGGMNEQYF.

The chain couples TRBV7-9 to TRBJ1-2; 12 positions match TRBD1. With V trimmed by 7 bases and J by 4 bases, 4 bases remained unmatched. The CDR3 is 14 amino acids. Germline V gene sequence: CDR1 SEHNR, CDR2 FQNEAQ (reference sequence). As DNA, the CDR3 is TGTGCCAGCACCGGGACAGGGGGCCTCTATGGCTACACCTTC. Translating gives CASTGTGGLYGYTF.

In this sample, this clonotype turned up a few times. This rearrangement joins TRBV12-3 or TRBV12-4 to TRBJ2-3; D not certain. Between the trimmed V and J ends, which lost 3 bases and 5 bases, there was a span of 12 bases. The CDR3 sequence is 14 residues long. The CDR3: CASSLHSAGDTQYF. The CDR3 nucleotides are TGTGCCAGCAGTTTGCACAGTGCAGGAGATACGCAGTATTTT.

This clonotype has a count of ten or more. This sequence joins TRBV7-9 and TRBJ1-1, with a tentative D call TRBD1 (6 bases). Trimming shortened V by 2 bases and J by 0 bases, and 16 bases separated the two germline ends. The CDR3 sequence is 17 residues long. The germline V gene encodes CDR1 SEHNR and CDR2 FQNEAQ (reference sequence). Here the CDR3 reads CASSLLISAGVNTEAFF. Written as DNA, the CDR3 is TGTGCCAGCAGCTTATTAATTAGCGCAGGGGTGAACACTGAAGCTTTCTTT.

This clonotype showed up many times. The V gene is TRBV7-2, the J gene TRBJ1-1; TRBD1 is a possible D gene (5 bases). Between the trimmed V and J ends, which lost 5 bases and 0 bases, there was a span of 16 bases. Germline V gene lookup returns CDR1 SGHTA and CDR2 FQGNSA. The CDR3 consists of 16 residues. CDR3 sequence reads: CASSDIRGTMNTEAFF. CDR3 DNA sequence: TGTGCCAGCAGCGATATCCGGGGGACCATGAACACTGAAGCTTTCTTT.

The table lists this clonotype with many counts. This chain connects TRBV7-8 to TRBJ1-4; a weak D match, TRBD1 (5 bases). The CDR3 length is 15 residues. Deletions cut 0 bases from V and 8 bases from J, with 13 bases between. The germline gives CDR1 SGHVS, CDR2 FQNEAQ. In nucleotides, the CDR3 is TGTGCCAGCAGCTTAGCCAGGGATAAAGACGAAAAACTGTTTTTT. This sequence encodes CASSLARDKDEKLFF. The full variable domain, its missing parts supplied by reference TRBV7-8 and TRBJ1-4, is GAGVSQSPRYKVAKRGQDVALRCDPISGHVSLFWYQQALGQGPEFLTYFQNEAQLDKSGLPSDRFFAERPEGSVSTLKIQRTQQEDSAVYLCASSLARDKDEKLFFGSGTQLSVL.

There are many counts of this clonotype. The genes are TRBV7-2 and TRBJ1-2; the D gene is possibly TRBD1 (6 bases). The CDR3 contains 15 residues. Germline CDR1 and CDR2: SGHTA and FQGNSA. Between the trimmed V and J ends, which lost 5 bases and 2 bases, there was a span of 15 bases. In DNA, the CDR3 is TGTGCCAGCAGCAAACAACAGGGTTCCAACTATGGCTACACCTTC. Protein: CASSKQQGSNYGYTF. Full variable domain (missing parts from reference TRBV7-2 and TRBJ1-2): GAGVSQSPSNKVTEKGKDVELRCDPISGHTALYWYRQSLGQGLEFLIYFQGNSAPDKSGLPSDRFSAERTGGSVSTLTIQRTQQEDSAVYLCASSKQQGSNYGYTFGSGTRLTVV.

The DNA of the CDR3 is TGTGCCAGCAGTTCCCCTGAGGGGCAGTACTTC. It translates to CASSSPEGQYF. The chain recombines TRBV28 with TRBJ2-7; the D gene is possibly TRBD2 (5 bases). V lost 4 bases, J lost 9 bases, and 10 bases lay in between. The CDR3 is 11 residues long. Germline values: CDR1 MDHEN, CDR2 SYDVKM.

The V call is TRBV12-3 or TRBV12-4, the J call TRBJ1-2; 8 bases map to TRBD1. The CDR3 runs to 16 residues. V lost 3 bases, J lost 1 base, and 7 bases stayed unmatched. The CDR3 reads CASSFVMDRVNYGYTF. The CDR3 nucleotides are TGTGCCAGCAGTTTTGTGATGGACAGGGTTAACTATGGCTACACCTTC.

This chain links TRBV20-1 with TRBJ2-3; the match to TRBD2 covers 8 bases. Germline V CDR1 and CDR2: DFQATT, SNEGSKA (reference sequence). The ends lost 5 bases at V and 2 bases at J; junction bases unmatched: 3. The CDR3 runs to 13 residues. DNA for the CDR3: TGCAGTGCTGATAGCGGGATCACAGATACGCAGTATTTT. It encodes CSADSGITDTQYF.

This clonotype has ten or more counts. The V and J genes are TRBV4-1 and TRBJ1-2, with D unresolved. CDR3 length: 14 amino acids. Between the trimmed V and J ends, which lost 1 base and 5 bases, there was a span of 11 bases. Germline-derived CDR1 and CDR2 are MGHRA and YSYEKL. The CDR3, as DNA: TGCGCCAGCAGCCAAGTCCTCTTTGTTTATGGCTACACCTTC. It encodes CASSQVLFVYGYTF.

As concerns this clonotype: Mismatch with germline at one junction end may stem from a read error. The chain combines TRBV6-5 with TRBJ1-1; 7 bases fit TRBD1. The CDR3 contains 13 residues. Germline loops: CDR1 MNHEY, CDR2 SVGAGI. CDR3 residues: CASSYSTQGEGFF. CDR3 nucleotide sequence: TGTGCCAGCAGTTACTCGACGCAGGGGGAAGGTTTCTTT.

This clonotype was observed a handful of times. The CDR3 DNA reads TGCAGTGCCCCGGTGGACGGTCTGAACACTGAAGCTTTCTTT. Its protein is CSAPVDGLNTEAFF. V usage is TRBV20-1 and J usage is TRBJ1-1; D ambiguous. Looked up from germline, CDR1 is DFQATT and CDR2 is SNEGSKA (reference sequence). The CDR3 consists of 14 residues. V was cut by 6 bases and J by 0 bases, with 14 bases left in between.

Written as DNA, the CDR3 is TGTGCCAGCAGCTTTGGGGGATCTTCACCCCTCCACTTT. It encodes CASSFGGSSPLHF. This chain connects TRBV5-6 to TRBJ1-6; weak D call: TRBD1 (5 bases). This CDR3 has 13 residues. Trimming left V 2 bases short and J 9 bases short, with 9 bases between. Germline CDR1 reads SGHDT; CDR2 reads YYEEEE.

The gene calls are TRBV4-2 and TRBJ2-7; D gene ambiguous. This CDR3 has 15 amino acids. In germline, CDR1 is LGHNA, CDR2 YNFKEQ. Trimming pared 1 base from V and 0 bases from J, leaving 10 bases between. Here the CDR3 DNA reads TGTGCCAGCAGCCAAGTGTATGACCGCTCCTACGAGCAGTACTTC. This encodes CASSQVYDRSYEQYF.

The chain carries TRBV6-2 or TRBV6-3 and TRBJ1-1, with a weak D call TRBD1 (6 bases). CDR1 is MNHEY, CDR2 SVGEGT, per germline. V lost 3 bases and J 0 bases, leaving 11 bases between the germline ends. The CDR3 loop spans 15 amino acids. The CDR3 spells CASSYGDILNTEAFF. CDR3 sequence (DNA): TGTGCCAGCAGTTATGGGGACATACTGAACACTGAAGCTTTCTTT.

The chain joins TRBV20-1 to TRBJ2-1, with 9 bases fitting TRBD2. Germline-derived CDR1 and CDR2 are DFQATT and SNEGSKA (reference sequence). This CDR3 is built from 15 residues. After removal of 3 bases from V and 2 bases from J, the junction contained 5 bases not matched to a gene. The CDR3 region is CSARISGGPYNEQFF. The CDR3 coding sequence is TGCAGTGCTAGGATTAGCGGGGGACCCTACAATGAGCAGTTCTTC.

As for this clonotype: This may be a read error: a much more frequent sequence differs by one nucleotide. The chain employs TRBV12-3 or TRBV12-4 and TRBJ2-2; no definite D call. The CDR3 runs to 12 residues. CDR3 amino acids: CASGFWKGELFF. CDR3 coding DNA: TGTGCCAGCGGTTTTTGGAAGGGGGAGCTGTTTTTT.

This clonotype was detected ten times or more. The chain links TRBV12-3 or TRBV12-4 to TRBJ1-6; TRBD1 is a possible D gene (5 bases). The CDR3 is 15 amino acids. Trimming left V 3 bases short and J 10 bases short, with 16 bases between. The CDR3 spells CASSLSASGISPLHF. The CDR3 nucleotides are TGTGCCAGCAGTTTGTCCGCGTCAGGGATATCACCCCTCCACTTT.